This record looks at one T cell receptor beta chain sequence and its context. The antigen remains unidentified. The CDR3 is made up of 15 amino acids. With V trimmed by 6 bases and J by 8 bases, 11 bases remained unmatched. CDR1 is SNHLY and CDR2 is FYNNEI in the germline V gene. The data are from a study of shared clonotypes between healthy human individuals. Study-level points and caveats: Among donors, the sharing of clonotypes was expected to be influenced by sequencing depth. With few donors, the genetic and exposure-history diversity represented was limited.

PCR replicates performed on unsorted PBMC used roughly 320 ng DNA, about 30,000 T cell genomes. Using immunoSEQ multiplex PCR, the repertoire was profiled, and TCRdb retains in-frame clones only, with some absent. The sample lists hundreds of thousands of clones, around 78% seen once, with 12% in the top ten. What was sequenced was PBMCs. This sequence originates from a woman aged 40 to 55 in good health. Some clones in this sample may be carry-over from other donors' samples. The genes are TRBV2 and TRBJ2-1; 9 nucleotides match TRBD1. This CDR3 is CASSPGTGFWDEQFF. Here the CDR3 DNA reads TGTGCCAGCAGCCCCGGGACAGGGTTTTGGGATGAGCAGTTCTTC.